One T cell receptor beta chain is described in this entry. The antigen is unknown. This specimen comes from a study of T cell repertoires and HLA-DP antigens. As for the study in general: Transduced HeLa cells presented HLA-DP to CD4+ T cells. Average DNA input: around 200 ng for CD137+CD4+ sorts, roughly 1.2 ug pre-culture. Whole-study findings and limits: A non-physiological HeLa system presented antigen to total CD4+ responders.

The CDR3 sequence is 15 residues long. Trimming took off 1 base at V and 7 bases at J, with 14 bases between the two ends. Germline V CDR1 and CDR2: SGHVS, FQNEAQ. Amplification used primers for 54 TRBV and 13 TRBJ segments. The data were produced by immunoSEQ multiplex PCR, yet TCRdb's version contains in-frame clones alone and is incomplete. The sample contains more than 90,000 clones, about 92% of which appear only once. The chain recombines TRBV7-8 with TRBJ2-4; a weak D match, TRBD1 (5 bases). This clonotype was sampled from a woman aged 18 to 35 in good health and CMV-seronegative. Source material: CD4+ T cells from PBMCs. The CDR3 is CASSLGSPGLNIQYF. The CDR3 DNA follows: TGTGCCAGCAGCTTAGGATCCCCAGGGTTGAACATTCAGTACTTC. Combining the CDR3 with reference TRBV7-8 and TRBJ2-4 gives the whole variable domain GAGVSQSPRYKVAKRGQDVALRCDPISGHVSLFWYQQALGQGPEFLTYFQNEAQLDKSGLPSDRFFAERPEGSVSTLKIQRTQQEDSAVYLCASSLGSPGLNIQYFGAGTRLSVL.